A selection of T cell receptor beta chains follows, all from one sample in a study of CD8 T cells in ankylosing spondylitis. MiXCR, applied by TCRdb to the 5' RACE reads, yields one record per CDR3 protein. The sample contains roughly 700,000 distinct CDR3 sequences, around 19% of which appear only once. Source material: blood, either unsorted or a sorted T cell fraction (not recorded which). The receptors were gathered from a male donor with ankylosing spondylitis. CDR3s include the opening cysteine and the closing phenylalanine or tryptophan. A D gene is named only where the DNA matches it firmly. Clone sizes are given selectively: once, few, many, or a class where the clone is expanded.

J gene	D gene	V gene	clone size	CDR3 protein	CDR3 DNA
TRBJ2-7	TRBD2	TRBV5-1	-	CASTGLAGASRQYF	TGCGCCAGCACCGGACTAGCGGGAGCCTCGAGACAGTACTTC
TRBJ1-1	-	TRBV19	few	CASSPPAASNTEAFF	TGTGCCAGTAGTCCCCCGGCGGCGTCGAACACTGAAGCTTTCTTT
TRBJ2-5	-	TRBV5-1	-	CASSLEGVPLETQYF	TGCGCCAGCAGCTTGGAGGGGGTCCCGTTAGAGACCCAGTACTTC
TRBJ1-1	TRBD1	TRBV5-6	few	CASPPPNRGENTEAFF	TGTGCCAGCCCCCCCCCGAACAGGGGGGAGAACACTGAAGCTTTCTTT
TRBJ2-2	TRBD1	TRBV6-1	few	CASSKGTGDTGELFF	TGTGCCAGCAGCAAAGGGACAGGGGACACCGGGGAGCTGTTTTTT
TRBJ2-7	TRBD2	TRBV24-1	-	CATSDRQRGRPPEQYF	TGTGCCACCAGTGACAGACAGCGGGGGCGTCCCCCCGAGCAGTACTTC
TRBJ2-2	-	TRBV5-1	few	CASSLAPGSLAGELFF	TGCGCCAGCAGCTTGGCCCCAGGGTCCTTAGCCGGGGAGCTGTTTTTT
TRBJ2-2	-	TRBV19	few	CASNPGTMNTGELFF	TGTGCCAGTAACCCCGGGACCATGAACACCGGGGAGCTGTTTTTT
TRBJ2-7	-	TRBV9	-	CASSVAPGSAYEQYF	TGTGCCAGCAGCGTAGCCCCGGGTAGCGCCTACGAGCAGTACTTC
TRBJ2-7	-	TRBV7-2	few	CASSSTELSYEQYF	TGTGCCAGCAGTTCGACGGAGCTCTCCTACGAGCAGTACTTC
TRBJ2-3	TRBD1	TRBV18	few	CASTTGQGVTDTQYF	TGTGCCAGCACGACAGGACAGGGGGTAACAGATACGCAGTATTTT
TRBJ2-3	TRBD2	TRBV11-2	-	CASRKTVGLGVGTDTQYF	TGTGCCAGCAGAAAAACAGTCGGACTAGGAGTGGGCACAGATACGCAGTATTTT
TRBJ2-7	-	TRBV27	-	CASSLSSLSEQYF	TGTGCCAGCAGTTTATCGTCTTTGAGCGAGCAGTACTTC
TRBJ2-4	TRBD1	TRBV29-1	few	CSVGGQGGGIQYF	TGCAGCGTGGGCGGACAGGGCGGAGGCATTCAGTACTTC
TRBJ1-1	TRBD1	TRBV29-1	-	CSVVFRGQKRTFSEAFF	TGCAGCGTTGTTTTTAGGGGGCAAAAACGCACGTTCTCTGAAGCTTTCTTT
TRBJ2-3	-	TRBV11-2	few	CASSLVTETNTQYF	TGTGCCAGCAGCTTAGTCACGGAGACGAATACGCAGTATTTT
TRBJ1-2	-	TRBV24-1	few	CATSDPGDGYTF	TGTGCCACCAGTGACCCAGGGGATGGCTACACCTTC
TRBJ1-2	-	TRBV12-3/TRBV12-4	many	CASSLGGQGYTF	TGTGCCAGCAGTTTAGGGGGTCAGGGCTACACCTTC
TRBJ2-3	TRBD2	TRBV28	few	CASSSRSSGSPDTQYF	TGTGCCAGCAGTTCACGGTCTAGCGGGAGCCCAGATACGCAGTATTTT
TRBJ2-1	TRBD1	TRBV24-1	-	CATSETGTGSIEQFF	TGTGCCACCAGTGAAACCGGGACAGGGAGTATTGAGCAGTTCTTC
TRBJ2-1	TRBD2	TRBV5-1	-	CASSFPVGGATEQFF	TGCGCCAGCAGCTTTCCCGTCGGGGGGGCCACTGAGCAGTTCTTC
TRBJ1-1	-	TRBV7-9	few	CASSLVPGRSTEAFF	TGTGCCAGCAGCTTAGTGCCAGGGAGGAGCACTGAAGCTTTCTTT
TRBJ2-7	TRBD2	TRBV5-6	few	CASTLWGGWEQYF	TGTGCCAGCACCCTTTGGGGGGGTTGGGAGCAGTACTTC
TRBJ2-1	TRBD2	TRBV28	-	CASTGPLAGVSNEQFF	TGTGCCAGCACGGGTCCCCTAGCGGGAGTATCAAATGAGCAGTTCTTC
TRBJ2-1	-	TRBV11-3	many	CASSSFRGEQFF	TGTGCCAGCAGCTCCTTTAGGGGTGAGCAGTTCTTC
TRBJ2-2	TRBD2	TRBV20-1	-	CSARTGTSRGTGELFF	TGCAGTGCTAGAACCGGGACTAGCAGGGGGACCGGGGAGCTGTTTTTT
TRBJ2-7	TRBD1	TRBV5-6	few	CASSLVGTGIHEQYF	TGTGCCAGCAGCTTGGTCGGGACAGGGATCCACGAGCAGTACTTC
TRBJ1-4	TRBD1	TRBV4-3	-	CASSRGTGREKLFF	TGCGCCAGCAGCCGCGGGACAGGGCGTGAAAAACTGTTTTTT
TRBJ2-3	-	TRBV9	few	CASSVEVYDDLGTDTQYF	TGTGCCAGCAGCGTAGAAGTATACGACGACCTCGGAACAGATACGCAGTATTTT
TRBJ1-1	TRBD1	TRBV19	-	CASSIARGLLMNTEAFF	TGTGCCAGTAGTATAGCGAGGGGGCTGCTCATGAACACTGAAGCTTTCTTT
TRBJ2-3	-	TRBV5-1	-	CASSLVNTQYF	TGCGCCAGCAGCTTGGTTAATACGCAGTATTTT
TRBJ2-1	TRBD2	TRBV12-3/TRBV12-4	-	CASSLPRRLAGGPGRIF	TGTGCCAGCAGTCTACCGCGTCGACTAGCGGGAGGCCCGGGCCGAATCTTC
TRBJ1-1	-	TRBV5-1	many	CASSLVRSENTEAFF	TGCGCCAGCAGCTTGGTAAGATCGGAGAACACTGAAGCTTTCTTT
TRBJ2-7	-	TRBV5-1	few	CASSSGLISYEQYF	TGCGCCAGCAGCTCAGGCCTCATCTCCTACGAGCAGTACTTC